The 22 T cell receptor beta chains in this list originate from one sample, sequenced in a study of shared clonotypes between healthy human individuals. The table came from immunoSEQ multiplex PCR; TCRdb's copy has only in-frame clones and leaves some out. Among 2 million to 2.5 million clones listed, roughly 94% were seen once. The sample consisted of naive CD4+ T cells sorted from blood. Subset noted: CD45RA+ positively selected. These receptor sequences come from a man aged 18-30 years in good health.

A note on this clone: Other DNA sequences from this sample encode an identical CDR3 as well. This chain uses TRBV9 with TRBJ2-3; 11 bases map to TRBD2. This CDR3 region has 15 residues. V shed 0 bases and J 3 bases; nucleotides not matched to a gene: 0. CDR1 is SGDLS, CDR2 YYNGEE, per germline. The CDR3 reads CASSVGLAGTDTQYF. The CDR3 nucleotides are TGTGCCAGCAGCGTAGGACTAGCGGGAACAGATACGCAGTATTTT.

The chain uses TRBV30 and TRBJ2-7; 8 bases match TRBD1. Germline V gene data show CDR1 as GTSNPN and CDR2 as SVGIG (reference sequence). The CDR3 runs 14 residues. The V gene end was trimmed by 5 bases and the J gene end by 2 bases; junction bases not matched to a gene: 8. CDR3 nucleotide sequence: TGTGCCTGGGCCTCAGGGACAGGCACCTACGAGCAGTACTTC. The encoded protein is CAWASGTGTYEQYF.

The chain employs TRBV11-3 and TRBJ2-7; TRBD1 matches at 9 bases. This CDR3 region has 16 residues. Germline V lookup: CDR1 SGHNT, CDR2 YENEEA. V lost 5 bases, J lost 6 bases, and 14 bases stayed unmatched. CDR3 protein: CASSLLFPGQGFEQYF. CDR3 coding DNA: TGTGCCAGCAGCCTTTTATTTCCGGGACAGGGTTTCGAGCAGTACTTC.

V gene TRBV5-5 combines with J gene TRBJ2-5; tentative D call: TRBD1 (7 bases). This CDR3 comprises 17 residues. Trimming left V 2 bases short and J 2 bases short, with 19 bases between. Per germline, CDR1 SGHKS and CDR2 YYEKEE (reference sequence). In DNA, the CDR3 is TGTGCCAGCAGCTTACGCAGGGGGGACCATTTACAAGAGACCCAGTACTTC. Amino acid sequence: CASSLRRGDHLQETQYF.

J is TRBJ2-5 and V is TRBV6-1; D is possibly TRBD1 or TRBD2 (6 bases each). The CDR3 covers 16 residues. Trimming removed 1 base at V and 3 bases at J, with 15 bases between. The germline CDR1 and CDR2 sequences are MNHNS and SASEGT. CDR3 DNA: TGTGCCAGCAGTGAAGGAGTTGGGGGGCTAAAAGAGACCCAGTACTTC. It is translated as CASSEGVGGLKETQYF.

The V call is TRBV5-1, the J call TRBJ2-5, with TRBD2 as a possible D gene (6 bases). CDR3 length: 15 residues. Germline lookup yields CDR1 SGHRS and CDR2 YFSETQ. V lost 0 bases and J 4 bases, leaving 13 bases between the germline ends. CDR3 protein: CASSLEGGIGETQYF. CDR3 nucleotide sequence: TGCGCCAGCAGCTTGGAAGGCGGGATAGGAGAGACCCAGTACTTC.

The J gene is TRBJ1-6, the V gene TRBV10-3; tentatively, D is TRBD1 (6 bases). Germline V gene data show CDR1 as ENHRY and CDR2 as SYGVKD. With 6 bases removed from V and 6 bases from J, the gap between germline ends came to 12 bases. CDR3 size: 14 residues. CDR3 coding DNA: TGTGCCATCAGGCGGGACACCGTTAATTCACCCCTCCACTTT. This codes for CAIRRDTVNSPLHF.

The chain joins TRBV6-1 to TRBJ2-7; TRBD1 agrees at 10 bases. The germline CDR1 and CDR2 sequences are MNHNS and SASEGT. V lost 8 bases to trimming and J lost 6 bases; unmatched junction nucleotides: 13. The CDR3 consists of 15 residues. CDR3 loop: CASPPDRGPRGEQYF. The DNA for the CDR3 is TGTGCCAGCCCACCCGACAGGGGGCCTAGGGGCGAGCAGTACTTC.

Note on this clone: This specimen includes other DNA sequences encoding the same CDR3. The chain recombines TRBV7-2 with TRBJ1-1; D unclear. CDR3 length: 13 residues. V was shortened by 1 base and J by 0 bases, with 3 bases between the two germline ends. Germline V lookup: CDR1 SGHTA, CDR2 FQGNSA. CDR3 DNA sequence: TGTGCCAGCAGCTTAGAAGTGAACACTGAAGCTTTCTTT. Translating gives CASSLEVNTEAFF.

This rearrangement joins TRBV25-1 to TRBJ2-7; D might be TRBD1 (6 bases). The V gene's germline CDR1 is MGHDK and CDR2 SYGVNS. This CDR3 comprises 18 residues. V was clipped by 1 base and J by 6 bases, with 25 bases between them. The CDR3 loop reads CASSELFYFGRGYGEQYF. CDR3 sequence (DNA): TGTGCCAGCAGTGAATTGTTTTATTTCGGCAGGGGATATGGCGAGCAGTACTTC.

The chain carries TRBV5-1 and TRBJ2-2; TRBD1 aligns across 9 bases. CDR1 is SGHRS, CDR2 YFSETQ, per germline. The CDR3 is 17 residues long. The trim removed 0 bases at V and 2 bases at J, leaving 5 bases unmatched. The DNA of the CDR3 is TGCGCCAGCAGCTTGGTACAGGGGGCCTTAAACACCGGGGAGCTGTTTTTT. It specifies CASSLVQGALNTGELFF.

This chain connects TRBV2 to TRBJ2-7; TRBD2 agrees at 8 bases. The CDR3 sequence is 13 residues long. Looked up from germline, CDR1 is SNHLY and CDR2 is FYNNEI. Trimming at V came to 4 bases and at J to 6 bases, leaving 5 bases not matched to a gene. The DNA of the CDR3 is TGTGCCAGCAGTGGAGCGGGAGTGGGCGAGCAGTACTTC. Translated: CASSGAGVGEQYF. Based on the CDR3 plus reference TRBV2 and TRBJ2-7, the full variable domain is EPEVTQTPSHQVTQMGQEVILRCVPISNHLYFYWYRQILGQKVEFLVSFYNNEISEKSEIFDDQFSVERPDGSNFTLKIRSTKLEDSAMYFCASSGAGVGEQYFGPGTRLTVT.

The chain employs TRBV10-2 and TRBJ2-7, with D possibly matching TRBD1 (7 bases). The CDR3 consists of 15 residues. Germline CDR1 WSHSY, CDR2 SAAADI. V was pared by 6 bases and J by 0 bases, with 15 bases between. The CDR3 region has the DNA TGCGCCAGCAGCTACAGGGGAGGAAGCTCCTACGAGCAGTACTTC. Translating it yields CASSYRGGSSYEQYF.

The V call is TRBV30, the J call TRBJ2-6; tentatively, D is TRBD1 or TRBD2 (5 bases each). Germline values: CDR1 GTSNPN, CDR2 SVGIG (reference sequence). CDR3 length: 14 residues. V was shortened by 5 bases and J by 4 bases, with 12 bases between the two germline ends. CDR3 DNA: TGTGCCTGGGCGAAGGGACGGGGGGCCAACGTCCTGACTTTC. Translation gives CAWAKGRGANVLTF.

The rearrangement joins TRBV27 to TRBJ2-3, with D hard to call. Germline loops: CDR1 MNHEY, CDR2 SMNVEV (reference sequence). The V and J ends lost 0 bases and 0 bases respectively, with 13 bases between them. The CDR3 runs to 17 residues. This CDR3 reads CASSLSVLDRSTDTQYF. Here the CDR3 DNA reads TGTGCCAGCAGTTTATCGGTTCTAGACCGTAGCACAGATACGCAGTATTTT.

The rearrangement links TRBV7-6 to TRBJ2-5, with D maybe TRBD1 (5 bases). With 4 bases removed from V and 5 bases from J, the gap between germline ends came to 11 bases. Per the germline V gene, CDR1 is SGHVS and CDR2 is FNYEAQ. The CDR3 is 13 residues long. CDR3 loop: CASSSRVRETQYF. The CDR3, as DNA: TGTGCCAGCAGCTCCAGGGTGAGGGAGACCCAGTACTTC.

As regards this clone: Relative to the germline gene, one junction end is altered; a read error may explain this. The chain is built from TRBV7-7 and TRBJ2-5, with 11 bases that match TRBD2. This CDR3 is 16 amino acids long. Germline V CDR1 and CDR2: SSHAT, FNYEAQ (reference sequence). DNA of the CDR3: TGTGCTAGCAGCGAACTAGCGGGGGCCTACCAAGAGACCCAGTACTTC. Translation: CASSELAGAYQETQYF.

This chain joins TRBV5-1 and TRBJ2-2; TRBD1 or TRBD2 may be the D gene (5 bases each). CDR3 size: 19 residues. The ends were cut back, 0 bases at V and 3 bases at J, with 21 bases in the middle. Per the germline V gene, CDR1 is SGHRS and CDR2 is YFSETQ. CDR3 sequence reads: CASSLVGRERPTHTGELFF. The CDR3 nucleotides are TGCGCCAGCAGCTTGGTTGGCAGGGAGCGTCCTACGCACACCGGGGAGCTGTTTTTT.

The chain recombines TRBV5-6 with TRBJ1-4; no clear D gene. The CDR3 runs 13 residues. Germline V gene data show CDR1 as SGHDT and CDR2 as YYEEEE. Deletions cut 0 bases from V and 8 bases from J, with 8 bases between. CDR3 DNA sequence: TGTGCCAGCAGCTTGGCGGGTATGGAAAAACTGTTTTTT. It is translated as CASSLAGMEKLFF.

The CDR3 nucleotides are TGTGCCAGCAGCTTGGGGGGGACAGGCCGGAATTCACCCCTCCACTTT. Translating it yields CASSLGGTGRNSPLHF. This chain joins TRBV5-6 and TRBJ1-6, with 8 bases matching TRBD1. In germline, CDR1 is SGHDT, CDR2 YYEEEE. The CDR3 runs 16 residues. The trim removed 0 bases at V and 7 bases at J, leaving 6 bases unmatched. Variable domain in full (rest from reference TRBV5-6 and TRBJ1-6): DAGVTQSPTHLIKTRGQQVTLRCSPKSGHDTVSWYQQALGQGPQFIFQYYEEEERQRGNFPDRFSGHQFPNYSSELNVNALLLGDSALYLCASSLGGTGRNSPLHFGNGTRLTVT.

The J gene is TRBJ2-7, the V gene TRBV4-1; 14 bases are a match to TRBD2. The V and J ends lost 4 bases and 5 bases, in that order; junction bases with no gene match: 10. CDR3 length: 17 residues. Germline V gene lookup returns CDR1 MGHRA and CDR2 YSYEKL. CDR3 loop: CASSPGLAGGRIHEQYF. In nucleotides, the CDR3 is TGCGCCAGCAGCCCAGGACTAGCGGGAGGTAGAATCCACGAGCAGTACTTC.

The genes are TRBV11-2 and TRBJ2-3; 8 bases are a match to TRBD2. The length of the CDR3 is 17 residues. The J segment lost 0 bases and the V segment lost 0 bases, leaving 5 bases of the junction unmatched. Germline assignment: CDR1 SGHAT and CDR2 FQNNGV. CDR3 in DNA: TGTGCCAGCAGCTTAGATCGGGCTAGCGGGAGCACAGATACGCAGTATTTT. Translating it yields CASSLDRASGSTDTQYF.